A selection of T cell receptor beta chains follows, all from one sample in a study of blood T cell repertoires in COVID-19. Clones were sequenced by immunoSEQ multiplex PCR, and TCRdb holds only the in-frame ones, with some missing. Here the sample spans about 400,000 clones, about 90% being singletons. The sequencing input was PBMCs or T cells enriched from blood (not recorded which). The receptors were sampled from a woman aged 25 to 45 who had recovered from COVID-19. The CDR3 runs from the conserved cysteine through the conserved F or W. The D gene is left open where the match is weak. Not every row has a clone size; where given, it reads once, few, many or a size class.

D | size | J | V | CDR3 | DNA
TRBD2 | once | TRBJ2-1 | TRBV12-3/TRBV12-4 | CASSLAGGPPFF | TGTGCCAGCAGTTTAGCGGGAGGGCCCCCGTTCTTC
. | . | TRBJ2-5 | TRBV9 | CASGAGSGETQYF | TGTGCCAGCGGTGCGGGGTCCGGGGAGACCCAGTACTTC
. | . | TRBJ1-1 | TRBV28 | CASSLQGTEAFF | TGTGCCAGCAGTCTACAGGGAACTGAAGCTTTCTTT
. | . | TRBJ1-1 | TRBV28 | CASSLGLEAFF | TGTGCCAGCAGTTTGGGGCTTGAAGCTTTCTTT
. | . | TRBJ1-3 | TRBV12-3/TRBV12-4 | CASSTGLRNTIYF | TGTGCCAGCAGTACAGGGTTAAGAAACACCATATATTTT
TRBD2 | . | TRBJ2-5 | TRBV28 | CASSGLAGLQETQYF | TGTGCCAGCAGCGGACTAGCGGGGTTGCAAGAGACCCAGTACTTC
TRBD2 | . | TRBJ2-1 | TRBV10-3 | CAIKTSGIEQFF | TGTGCCATCAAGACTAGCGGGATTGAGCAGTTCTTC
. | . | TRBJ1-1 | TRBV2 | CASSLTVNTEAFF | TGTGCCAGCAGTCTGACAGTGAACACTGAAGCTTTCTTT
. | . | TRBJ1-5 | TRBV6-5 | CASSYSVQQPQHF | TGTGCCAGCAGTTACTCGGTACAACAGCCCCAGCATTTT
TRBD1 | . | TRBJ2-1 | TRBV27 | CASSLSDRGYNEQFF | TGTGCCAGCAGTTTATCGGACAGGGGATACAATGAGCAGTTCTTC
. | . | TRBJ2-1 | TRBV5-4 | CASSSDSSLYNEQFF | TGTGCCAGCAGCTCAGACAGTTCCCTATACAATGAGCAGTTCTTC
. | . | TRBJ1-5 | TRBV9 | CASSLSGSPNQPQHF | TGTGCCAGCAGCCTCTCGGGGAGTCCCAATCAGCCCCAGCATTTT
TRBD2 | . | TRBJ2-1 | TRBV15 | CATSRDLVGLADEQFF | TGTGCCACCAGCAGAGATCTAGTAGGACTAGCCGATGAGCAGTTCTTC